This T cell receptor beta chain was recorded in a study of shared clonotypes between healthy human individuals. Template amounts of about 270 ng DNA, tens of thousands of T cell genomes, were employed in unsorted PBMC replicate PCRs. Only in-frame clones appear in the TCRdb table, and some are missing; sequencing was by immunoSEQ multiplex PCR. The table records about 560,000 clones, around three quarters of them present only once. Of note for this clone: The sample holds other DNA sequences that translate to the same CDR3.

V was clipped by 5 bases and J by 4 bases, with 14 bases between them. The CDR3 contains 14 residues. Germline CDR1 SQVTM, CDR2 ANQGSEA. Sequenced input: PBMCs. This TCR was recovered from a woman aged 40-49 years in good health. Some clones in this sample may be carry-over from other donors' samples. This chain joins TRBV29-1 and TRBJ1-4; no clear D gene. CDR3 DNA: TGCAGCGTTAGCCGACCCGGGGTTAATGAAAAACTGTTTTTT. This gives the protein CSVSRPGVNEKLFF.